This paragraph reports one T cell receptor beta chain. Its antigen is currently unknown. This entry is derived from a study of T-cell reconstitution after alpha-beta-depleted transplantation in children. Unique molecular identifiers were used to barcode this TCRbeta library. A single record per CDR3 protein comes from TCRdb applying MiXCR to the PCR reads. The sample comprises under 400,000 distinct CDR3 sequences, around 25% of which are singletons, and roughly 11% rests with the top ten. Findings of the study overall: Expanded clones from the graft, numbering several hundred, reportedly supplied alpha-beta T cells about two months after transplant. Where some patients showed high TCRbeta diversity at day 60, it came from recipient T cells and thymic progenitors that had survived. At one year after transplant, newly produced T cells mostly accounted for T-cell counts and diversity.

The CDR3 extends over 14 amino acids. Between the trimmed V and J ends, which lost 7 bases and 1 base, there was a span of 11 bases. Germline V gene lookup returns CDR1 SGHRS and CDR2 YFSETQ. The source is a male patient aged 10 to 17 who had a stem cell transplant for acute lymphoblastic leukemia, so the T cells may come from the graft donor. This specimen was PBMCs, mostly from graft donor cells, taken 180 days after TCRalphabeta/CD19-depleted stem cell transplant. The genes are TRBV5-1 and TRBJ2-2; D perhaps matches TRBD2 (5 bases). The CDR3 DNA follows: TGCGCCAGCCGAATGAGCGGGAACACCGGGGAGCTGTTTTTT. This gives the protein CASRMSGNTGELFF.